This T cell receptor (beta chain) was recorded in a study of blood T cells in healthy people across ages. The sample holds a few counts of this clonotype. A J-beta primer mix and a sample-barcoded 5' primer were used in a second PCR of about 7 to 12 cycles. TCRdb reanalysed the 5' RACE reads using MiXCR and keeps one entry per CDR3 protein. The table lists about 1.1 million distinct CDR3 sequences, under 40% of them singletons. Trimming removed 8 bases from V and 9 bases from J, with 8 bases in between. Germline CDR1 is SGHAT and CDR2 is FQNNGV. CDR3 length: 10 residues. The material sequenced was blood. This rearrangement joins TRBV11-2 to TRBJ2-1; D uncertain. This clonotype was sampled from a young man in good health. CDR3 protein: CASGFLEQFF. CDR3 DNA sequence: TGTGCCAGCGGGTTCCTTGAGCAGTTCTTC. Supplemented by reference TRBV11-2 and TRBJ2-1, the full variable domain reads EAGVAQSPRYKIIEKRQSVAFWCNPISGHATLYWYQQILGQGPKLLIQFQNNGVVDDSQLPKDRFSAERLKGVDSTLKIQPAKLEDSAVYLCASGFLEQFFGPGTRLTVL.